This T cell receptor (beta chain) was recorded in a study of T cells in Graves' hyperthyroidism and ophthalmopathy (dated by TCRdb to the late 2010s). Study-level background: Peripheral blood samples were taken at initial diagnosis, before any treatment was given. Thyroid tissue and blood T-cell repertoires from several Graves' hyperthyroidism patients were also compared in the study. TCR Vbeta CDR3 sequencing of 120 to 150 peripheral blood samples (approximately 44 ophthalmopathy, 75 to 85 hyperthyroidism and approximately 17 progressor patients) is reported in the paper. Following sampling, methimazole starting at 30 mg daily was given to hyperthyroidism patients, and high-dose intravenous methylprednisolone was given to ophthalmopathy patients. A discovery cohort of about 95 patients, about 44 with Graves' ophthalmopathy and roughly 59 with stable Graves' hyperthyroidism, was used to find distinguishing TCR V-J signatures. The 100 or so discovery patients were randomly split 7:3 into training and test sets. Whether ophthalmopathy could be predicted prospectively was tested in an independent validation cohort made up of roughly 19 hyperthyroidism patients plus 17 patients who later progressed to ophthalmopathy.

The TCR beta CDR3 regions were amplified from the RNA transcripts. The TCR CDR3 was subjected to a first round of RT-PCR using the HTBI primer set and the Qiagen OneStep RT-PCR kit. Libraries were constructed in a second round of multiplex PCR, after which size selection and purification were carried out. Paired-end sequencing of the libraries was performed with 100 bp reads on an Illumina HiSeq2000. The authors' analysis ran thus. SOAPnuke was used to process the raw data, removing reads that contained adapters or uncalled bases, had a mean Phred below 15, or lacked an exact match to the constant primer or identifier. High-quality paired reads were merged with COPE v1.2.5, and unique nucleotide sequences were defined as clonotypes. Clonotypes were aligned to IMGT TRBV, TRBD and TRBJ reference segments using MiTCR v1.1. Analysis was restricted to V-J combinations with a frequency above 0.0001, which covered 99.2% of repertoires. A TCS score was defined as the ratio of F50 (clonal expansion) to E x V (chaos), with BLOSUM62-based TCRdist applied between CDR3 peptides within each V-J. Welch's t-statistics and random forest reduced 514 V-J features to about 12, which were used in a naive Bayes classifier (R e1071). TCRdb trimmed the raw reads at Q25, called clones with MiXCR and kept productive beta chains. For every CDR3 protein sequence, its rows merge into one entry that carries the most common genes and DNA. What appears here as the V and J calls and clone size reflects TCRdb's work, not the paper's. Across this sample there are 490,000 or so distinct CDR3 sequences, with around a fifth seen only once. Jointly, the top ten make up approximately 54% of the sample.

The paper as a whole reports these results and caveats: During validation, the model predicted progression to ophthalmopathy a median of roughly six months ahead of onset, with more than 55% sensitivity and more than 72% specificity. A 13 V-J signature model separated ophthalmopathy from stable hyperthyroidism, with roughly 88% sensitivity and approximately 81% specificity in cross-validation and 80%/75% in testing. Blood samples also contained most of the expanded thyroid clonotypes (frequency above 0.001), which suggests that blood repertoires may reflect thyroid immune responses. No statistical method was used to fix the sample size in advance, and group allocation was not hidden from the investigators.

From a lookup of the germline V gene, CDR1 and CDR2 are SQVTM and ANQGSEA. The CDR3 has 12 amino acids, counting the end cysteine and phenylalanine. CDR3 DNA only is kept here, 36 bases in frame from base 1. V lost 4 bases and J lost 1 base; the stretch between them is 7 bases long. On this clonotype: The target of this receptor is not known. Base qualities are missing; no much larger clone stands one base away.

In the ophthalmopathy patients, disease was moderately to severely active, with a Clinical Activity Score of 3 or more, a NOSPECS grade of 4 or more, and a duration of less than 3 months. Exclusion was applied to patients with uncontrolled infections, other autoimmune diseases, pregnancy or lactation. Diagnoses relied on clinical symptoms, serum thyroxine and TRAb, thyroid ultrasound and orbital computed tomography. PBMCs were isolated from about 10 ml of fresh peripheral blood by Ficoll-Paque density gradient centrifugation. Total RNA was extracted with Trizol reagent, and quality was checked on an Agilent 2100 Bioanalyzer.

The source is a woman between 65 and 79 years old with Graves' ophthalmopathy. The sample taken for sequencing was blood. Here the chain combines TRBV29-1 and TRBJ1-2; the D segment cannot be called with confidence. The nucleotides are TGCAGCGTTGGGTCCAGTAACTATGGCTACACCTTC. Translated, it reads CSVGSSNYGYTF.